This T cell receptor (beta chain) was profiled in a study of shared clonotypes between healthy human individuals. This clone was seen a few times. Genomic DNA of every subset was divided equally among multiple immunoSEQ plates. Data came from immunoSEQ multiplex PCR; TCRdb stores just in-frame clones and leaves some out. The sample lists about 530,000 clones, 60% to 80% occurring once. There are 17 residues in the CDR3. V shed 3 bases and J 7 bases; nucleotides not matched to a gene: 13. In germline, CDR1 is SGDLS, CDR2 YYNGEE. Donors, healthy HIV-negative adults, lacked recent acute infections or vaccinations.

The rearrangement joins TRBV9 to TRBJ2-1; 10 nucleotides align to TRBD2. The source of this sequence is a woman in her thirties or forties in good health. Some clones in this sample may be carry-over from other donors' samples. Material for sequencing was PBMCs. CDR3 bases: TGTGCCAGCAGCGCAAGAGCGGGAGGGCTCATACGAAATGAGCAGTTCTTC. Translating it yields CASSARAGGLIRNEQFF.